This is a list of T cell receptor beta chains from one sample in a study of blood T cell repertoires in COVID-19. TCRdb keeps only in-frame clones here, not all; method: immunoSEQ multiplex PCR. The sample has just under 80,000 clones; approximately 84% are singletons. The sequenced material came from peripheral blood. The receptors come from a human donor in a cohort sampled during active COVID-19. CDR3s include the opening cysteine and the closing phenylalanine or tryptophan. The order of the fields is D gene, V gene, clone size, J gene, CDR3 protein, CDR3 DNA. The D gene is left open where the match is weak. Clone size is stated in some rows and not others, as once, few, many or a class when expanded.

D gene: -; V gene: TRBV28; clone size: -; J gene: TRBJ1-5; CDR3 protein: CASRRDGEGPQHF; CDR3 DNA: TGTGCCAGCAGACGCGACGGAGAGGGGCCCCAGCATTTT
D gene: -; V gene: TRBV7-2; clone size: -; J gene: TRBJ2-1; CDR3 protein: CASSSWVGSGVYNEQFF; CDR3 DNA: TGTGCCAGCAGCTCGTGGGTTGGTAGCGGAGTCTACAATGAGCAGTTCTTC
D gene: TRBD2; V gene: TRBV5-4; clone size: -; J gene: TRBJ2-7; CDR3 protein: CASSPGLAQSYEQYF; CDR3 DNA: TGTGCCAGCAGTCCCGGACTAGCCCAATCCTACGAGCAGTACTTC
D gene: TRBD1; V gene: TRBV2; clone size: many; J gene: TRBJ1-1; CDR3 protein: CASRDRQGNTEAFF; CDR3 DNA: TGTGCCAGCAGAGACAGACAGGGGAACACTGAAGCTTTCTTT
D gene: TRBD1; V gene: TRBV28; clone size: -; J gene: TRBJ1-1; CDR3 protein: CASRRTGNTEAFF; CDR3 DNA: TGTGCCAGCAGACGGACAGGGAACACTGAAGCTTTCTTT
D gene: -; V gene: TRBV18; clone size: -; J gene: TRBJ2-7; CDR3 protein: CASSPSGREQYF; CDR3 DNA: TGTGCCAGCTCCCCCTCGGGGAGGGAGCAGTACTTC
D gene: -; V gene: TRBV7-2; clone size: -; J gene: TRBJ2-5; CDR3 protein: CASSSIWRETQYF; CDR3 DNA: TGTGCCAGCAGCTCGATATGGAGAGAGACCCAGTACTTC
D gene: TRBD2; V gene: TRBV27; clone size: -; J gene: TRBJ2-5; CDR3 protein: CASNTLAGSGETQYF; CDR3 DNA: TGTGCCAGCAACACACTAGCGGGAAGTGGAGAGACCCAGTACTTC
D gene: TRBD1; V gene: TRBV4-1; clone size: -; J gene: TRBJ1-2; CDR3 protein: CASSQGSGTVYGYTF; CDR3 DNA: TGCGCCAGCAGCCAAGGTTCCGGGACAGTATATGGCTACACCTTC
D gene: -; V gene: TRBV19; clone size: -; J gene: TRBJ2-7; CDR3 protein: CASSIDSAYEQYF; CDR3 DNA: TGTGCCAGTAGTATAGATAGCGCCTACGAGCAGTACTTC
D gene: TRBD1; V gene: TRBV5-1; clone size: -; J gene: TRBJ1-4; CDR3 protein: CASSHRDSNEKLFF; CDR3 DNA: TGCGCCAGCAGCCACCGGGACAGCAATGAAAAACTGTTTTTT
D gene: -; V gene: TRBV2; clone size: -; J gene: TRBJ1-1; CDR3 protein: CASSASGHSNTEAFF; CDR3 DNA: TGTGCCAGCAGCGCATCTGGACATTCGAACACTGAAGCTTTCTTT
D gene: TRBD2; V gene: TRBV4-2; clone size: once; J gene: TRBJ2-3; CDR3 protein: CASGPRGTDTQYF; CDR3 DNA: TGTGCCAGCGGGCCGCGGGGGACAGATACGCAGTATTTT
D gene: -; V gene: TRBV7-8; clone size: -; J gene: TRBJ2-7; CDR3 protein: CASSLQGFDYEQYF; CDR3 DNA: TGTGCCAGCAGCTTACAGGGTTTCGACTACGAGCAGTACTTC
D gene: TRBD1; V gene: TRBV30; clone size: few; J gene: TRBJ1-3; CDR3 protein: CAWDRGGRPVNTIYF; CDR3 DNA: TGTGCCTGGGACAGGGGAGGTCGCCCCGTAAACACCATATATTTT
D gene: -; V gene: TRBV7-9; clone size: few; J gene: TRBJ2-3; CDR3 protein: CASSPLALDTQYF; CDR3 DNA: TGTGCCAGCAGCCCCCTTGCACTAGATACGCAGTATTTT
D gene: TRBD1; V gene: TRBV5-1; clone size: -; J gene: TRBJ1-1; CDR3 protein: CASSVEGASEAFF; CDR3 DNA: TGCGCCAGCAGCGTCGAGGGGGCTAGTGAAGCTTTCTTT
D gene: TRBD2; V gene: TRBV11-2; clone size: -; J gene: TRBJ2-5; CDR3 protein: CASSLGLAGGPLETQYF; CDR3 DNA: TGTGCCAGCAGCTTAGGACTAGCGGGGGGGCCGTTGGAGACCCAGTACTTC
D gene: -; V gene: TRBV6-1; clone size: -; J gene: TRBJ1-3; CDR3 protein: CASSEEGRGNTIYF; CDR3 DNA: TGTGCCAGCAGTGAGGAGGGTAGGGGAAACACCATATATTTT
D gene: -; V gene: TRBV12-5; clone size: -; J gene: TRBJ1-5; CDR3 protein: CASGLVLTSGQPQHF; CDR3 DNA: TGTGCTAGTGGTTTGGTCCTTACCTCGGGTCAGCCCCAGCATTTT
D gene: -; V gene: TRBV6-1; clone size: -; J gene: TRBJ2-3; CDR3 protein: CASSEALGSGTDTQYF; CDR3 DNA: TGTGCCAGCAGTGAAGCTTTGGGGAGTGGCACAGATACGCAGTATTTT
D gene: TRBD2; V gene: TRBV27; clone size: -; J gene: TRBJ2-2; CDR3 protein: CASSPRQLGLAGARNAGELFF; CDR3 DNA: TGTGCCAGCAGTCCGCGACAGTTGGGACTAGCGGGAGCACGAAACGCCGGGGAGCTGTTTTTT
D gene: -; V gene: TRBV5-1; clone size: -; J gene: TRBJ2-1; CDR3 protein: CASSVVSSSYNEQFF; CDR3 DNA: TGCGCCAGCAGCGTGGTTTCGAGCTCCTACAATGAGCAGTTCTTC
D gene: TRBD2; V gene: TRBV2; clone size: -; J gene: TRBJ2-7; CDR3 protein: CASSLAGGPVEQYF; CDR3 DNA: TGTGCCAGCAGTTTAGCGGGGGGGCCTGTCGAGCAGTACTTC
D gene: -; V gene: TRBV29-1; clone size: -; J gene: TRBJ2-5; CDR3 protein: CSVEVQQETQYF; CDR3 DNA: TGCAGCGTTGAAGTCCAACAAGAGACCCAGTACTTC
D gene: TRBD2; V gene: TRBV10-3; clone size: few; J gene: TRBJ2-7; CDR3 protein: CAISAVAGSYEQYF; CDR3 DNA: TGTGCCATCAGTGCGGTAGCGGGATCCTACGAGCAGTACTTC
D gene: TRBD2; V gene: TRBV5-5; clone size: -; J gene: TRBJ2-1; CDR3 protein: CASSLRTSGATSSYNEQFF; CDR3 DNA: TGTGCCAGCAGCCTCCGGACTAGCGGGGCCACGAGCTCCTACAATGAGCAGTTCTTC
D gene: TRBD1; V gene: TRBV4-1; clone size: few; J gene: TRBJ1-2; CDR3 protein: CASRGDRRASKGYTF; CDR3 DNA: TGCGCCAGCAGGGGGGACAGACGGGCGTCGAAGGGCTACACCTTC
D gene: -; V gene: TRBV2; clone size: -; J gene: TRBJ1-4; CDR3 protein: CASSDRVGEKLFF; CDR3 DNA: TGTGCCAGCAGTGACAGGGTCGGTGAAAAACTGTTTTTT
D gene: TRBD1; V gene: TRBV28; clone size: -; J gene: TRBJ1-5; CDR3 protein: CASSSPGQGQRQPQHF; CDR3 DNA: TGTGCCAGCAGTTCCCCTGGACAGGGGCAGCGTCAGCCCCAGCATTTT
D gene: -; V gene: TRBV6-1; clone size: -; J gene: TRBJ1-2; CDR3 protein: CASSEAKDRTPTNGYTF; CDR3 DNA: TGTGCCAGCAGTGAAGCAAAGGACAGAACTCCTACCAATGGCTACACCTTC
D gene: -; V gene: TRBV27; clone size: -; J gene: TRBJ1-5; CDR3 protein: CASSLGPGAMPQHF; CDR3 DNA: TGTGCCAGCAGTTTAGGTCCAGGGGCCATGCCCCAGCATTTT
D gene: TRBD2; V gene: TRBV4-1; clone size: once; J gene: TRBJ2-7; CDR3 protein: CASSQSGGSSYEQYF; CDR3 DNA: TGCGCCAGCAGCCAGTCGGGGGGAAGCTCCTACGAGCAGTACTTC
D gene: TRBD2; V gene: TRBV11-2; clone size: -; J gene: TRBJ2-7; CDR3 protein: CASSLEAGLAGGSSSYEQYF; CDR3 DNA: TGTGCCAGCAGCTTAGAGGCGGGACTAGCGGGAGGGTCTAGCTCCTACGAGCAGTACTTC
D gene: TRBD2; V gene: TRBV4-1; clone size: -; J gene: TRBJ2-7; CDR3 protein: CASSQELAGSYEQYF; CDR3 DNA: TGCGCCAGCAGCCAAGAACTAGCGGGTTCTTACGAGCAGTACTTC
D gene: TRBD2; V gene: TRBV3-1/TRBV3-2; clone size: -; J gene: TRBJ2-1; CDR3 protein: CASSRLGLADNEQFF; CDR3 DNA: TGTGCCAGCAGCCGTTTAGGACTAGCGGACAATGAGCAGTTCTTC
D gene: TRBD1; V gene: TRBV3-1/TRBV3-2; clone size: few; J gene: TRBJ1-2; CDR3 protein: CASSQMAGGDYGYTF; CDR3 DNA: TGTGCCAGCAGCCAAATGGCAGGGGGAGACTATGGCTACACCTTC
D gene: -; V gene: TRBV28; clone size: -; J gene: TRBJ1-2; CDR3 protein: CASSPDLDRNYGYTF; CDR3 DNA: TGTGCCAGCAGTCCCGACCTAGACAGGAACTATGGCTACACCTTC
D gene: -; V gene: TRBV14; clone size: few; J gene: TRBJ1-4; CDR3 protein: CASSLTVTVGEKLFF; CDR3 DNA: TGTGCCAGCAGCCTGACAGTGACCGTTGGGGAAAAACTGTTTTTT
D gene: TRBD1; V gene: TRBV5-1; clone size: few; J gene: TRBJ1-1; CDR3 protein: CASGKGTGLGVNTEAFF; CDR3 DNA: TGCGCCAGTGGTAAAGGGACAGGGTTAGGGGTGAACACTGAAGCTTTCTTT
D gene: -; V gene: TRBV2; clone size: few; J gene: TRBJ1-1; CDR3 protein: CASRLGLNTEAFF; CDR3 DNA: TGTGCCAGCAGACTAGGACTTAACACTGAAGCTTTCTTT
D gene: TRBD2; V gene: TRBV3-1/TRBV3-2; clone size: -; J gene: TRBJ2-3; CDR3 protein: CASSQHTSGGSTDTQYF; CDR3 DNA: TGTGCCAGCAGCCAACACACTAGCGGGGGGTCCACAGATACGCAGTATTTT
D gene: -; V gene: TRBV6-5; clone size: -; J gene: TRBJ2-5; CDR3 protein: CASSRQFQETQYF; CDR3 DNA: TGTGCCAGCAGTAGACAGTTCCAAGAGACCCAGTACTTC
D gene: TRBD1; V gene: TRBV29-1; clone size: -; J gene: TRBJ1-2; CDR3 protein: CSVGQATWGGYTF; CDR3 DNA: TGCAGCGTAGGACAGGCGACCTGGGGTGGCTACACCTTC
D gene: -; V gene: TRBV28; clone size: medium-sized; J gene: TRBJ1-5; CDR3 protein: CASSLYRQPQHF; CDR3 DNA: TGTGCCAGCAGTTTATATCGTCAGCCCCAGCATTTT
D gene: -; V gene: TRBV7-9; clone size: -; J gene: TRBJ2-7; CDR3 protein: CASSLPPRREQYF; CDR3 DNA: TGTGCCAGCAGCTTACCTCCTAGGCGCGAGCAGTACTTC